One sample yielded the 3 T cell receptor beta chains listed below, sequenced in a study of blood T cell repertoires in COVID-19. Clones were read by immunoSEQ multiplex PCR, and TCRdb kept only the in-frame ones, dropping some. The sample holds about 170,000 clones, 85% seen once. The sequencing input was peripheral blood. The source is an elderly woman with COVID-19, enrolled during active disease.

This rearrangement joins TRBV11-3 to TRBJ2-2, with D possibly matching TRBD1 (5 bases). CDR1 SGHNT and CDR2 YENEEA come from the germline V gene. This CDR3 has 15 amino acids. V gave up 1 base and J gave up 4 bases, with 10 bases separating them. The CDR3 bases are TGTGCCAGCAGCTTAGCCCAGGGCCTCACCGGGGAGCTGTTTTTT. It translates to CASSLAQGLTGELFF.

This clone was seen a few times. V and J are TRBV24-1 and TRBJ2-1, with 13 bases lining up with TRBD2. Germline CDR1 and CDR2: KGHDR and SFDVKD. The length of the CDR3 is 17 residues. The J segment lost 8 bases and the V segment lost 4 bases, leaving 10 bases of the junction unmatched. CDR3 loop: CATSEPPGTSGTDEQFF. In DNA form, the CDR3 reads TGTGCCACCAGTGAACCCCCCGGGACTAGCGGGACGGATGAGCAGTTCTTC.

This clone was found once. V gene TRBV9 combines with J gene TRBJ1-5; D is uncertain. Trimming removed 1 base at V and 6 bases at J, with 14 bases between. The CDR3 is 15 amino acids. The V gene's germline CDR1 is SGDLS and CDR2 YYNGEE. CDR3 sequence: CASSVSGDEVQPQHF. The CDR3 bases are TGTGCCAGCAGCGTATCCGGGGATGAGGTTCAGCCCCAGCATTTT. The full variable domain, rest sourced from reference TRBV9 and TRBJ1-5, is DSGVTQTPKHLITATGQRVTLRCSPRSGDLSVYWYQQSLDQGLQFLIQYYNGEERAKGNILERFSAQQFPDLHSELNLSSLELGDSALYFCASSVSGDEVQPQHFGDGTRLSIL.